Each of the 25 T cell receptor beta chains below was sequenced from the same sample in a study of blood T cell repertoires in COVID-19. Sequencing used immunoSEQ multiplex PCR; TCRdb keeps in-frame clones, though not all of them. The sample consists of about 280,000 clones, roughly nine tenths of them appearing once. The sample consisted of PBMCs or T cells enriched from blood (not recorded which). These receptors were obtained from a woman aged 55-70 years who had recovered from COVID-19.

The rearrangement uses TRBV18 and TRBJ2-2; D not certain. The V gene's germline CDR1 is KGHSH and CDR2 LQKENI. Trimming removed 2 bases at V and 2 bases at J, with 9 bases between. The CDR3 totals 15 residues. The CDR3 region is CASSPSISNTGELFF. CDR3 sequence (DNA): TGTGCCAGCTCACCAAGTATCAGTAACACCGGGGAGCTGTTTTTT.

The rearrangement links TRBV19 to TRBJ2-3; 10 bases align to TRBD2. V lost 5 bases to trimming and J lost 2 bases; unmatched junction nucleotides: 7. The CDR3 runs to 16 residues. Germline values: CDR1 LNHDA, CDR2 SQIVND (reference sequence). The CDR3 sequence: CASSGAGGPNTDTQYF. The CDR3 DNA follows: TGTGCCAGTAGTGGAGCGGGAGGGCCTAACACAGATACGCAGTATTTT. The whole variable domain, remainder taken from reference TRBV19 and TRBJ2-3, is DGGITQSPKYLFRKEGQNVTLSCEQNLNHDAMYWYRQDPGQGLRLIYYSQIVNDFQKGDIAEGYSVSREKKESFPLTVTSAQKNPTAFYLCASSGAGGPNTDTQYFGPGTRLTVL.

This clone was observed a handful of times. V is TRBV6-2 or TRBV6-3 and J is TRBJ2-7; maybe TRBD1 (5 bases). The CDR3 is 14 amino acids. Germline V gives CDR1 MNHEY, CDR2 SVGEGT. The V end lost 3 bases, the J end lost 2 bases, and 11 bases lay between the germline ends. This chain's CDR3 is CASSYIEDTYEQYF. The CDR3 region has the DNA TGTGCCAGCAGTTATATCGAGGACACCTACGAGCAGTACTTC.

CDR3 amino acids: CASTKGLAGGNEQFF. CDR3 bases: TGCGCCAGCACTAAGGGACTAGCGGGTGGTAATGAGCAGTTCTTC. V gene TRBV5-1 combines with J gene TRBJ2-1; 12 positions match TRBD2. Germline V CDR1 and CDR2: SGHRS, YFSETQ. The CDR3 spans 15 residues. V lost 6 bases to trimming and J lost 7 bases; unmatched junction nucleotides: 8. Together with reference TRBV5-1 and TRBJ2-1, the CDR3 gives the full variable domain: KAGVTQTPRYLIKTRGQQVTLSCSPISGHRSVSWYQQTPGQGLQFLFEYFSETQRNKGNFPGRFSGRQFSNSRSEMNVSTLELGDSALYLCASTKGLAGGNEQFFGPGTRLTVL.

The table lists this clone with a few counts. The chain combines TRBV14 with TRBJ1-1; D is unresolved. Germline-derived CDR1 and CDR2 are SGHDN and FVKESK. Trimming removed 7 bases at V and 4 bases at J, with 13 bases between. CDR3 length: 13 amino acids. CDR3 sequence: CASNGVEGTEAFF. Here the CDR3 DNA reads TGTGCCAGCAACGGAGTAGAGGGCACTGAAGCTTTCTTT.

This chain connects TRBV7-2 to TRBJ1-6; 7 nucleotides line up with TRBD1. The CDR3 spans 14 residues. Germline V gene data show CDR1 as SGHTA and CDR2 as FQGNSA. Trimming cost V 1 base and J 7 bases; bases outside gene matches: 1. This CDR3 reads CASSLVRGNSPLHF. CDR3 DNA sequence: TGTGCCAGCAGCTTAGTCAGGGGGAATTCACCCCTCCACTTT.

The chain carries TRBV14 and TRBJ1-1; no clear D. The CDR3 spans 13 residues. V lost 2 bases to trimming and J lost 1 base, with 5 bases between them. Germline values: CDR1 SGHDN, CDR2 FVKESK. The CDR3 is CASSQSENTEAFF. The CDR3 DNA reads as TGTGCCAGCAGCCAAAGCGAGAACACTGAAGCTTTCTTT. Full variable domain (outside the CDR3, taken from reference TRBV14 and TRBJ1-1): EAGVTQFPSHSVIEKGQTVTLRCDPISGHDNLYWYRRVMGKEIKFLLHFVKESKQDESGMPNNRFLAERTGGTYSTLKVQPAELEDSGVYFCASSQSENTEAFFGQGTRLTVV.

The rearrangement uses TRBV5-4 and TRBJ2-1; 10 nucleotides line up with TRBD1. Losses at the gene ends were 6 bases for V and 10 bases for J; bases not matched to a gene: 16. Germline CDR1 SGHNT, CDR2 YYREEE (reference sequence). CDR3 size: 16 residues. The CDR3: CASTEGLGQGSREQFF. Here the CDR3 DNA reads TGTGCCAGCACCGAGGGGTTGGGACAGGGGAGTAGGGAGCAGTTCTTC.

The chain recombines TRBV11-2 with TRBJ1-2, with D perhaps TRBD1 (5 bases). Germline CDR1 reads SGHAT; CDR2 reads FQNNGV. Trimming removed 1 base from V and 7 bases from J, with 19 bases in between. This CDR3 comprises 16 residues. The CDR3 loop reads CASSLAGTSHSGGYTF. The CDR3 nucleotides are TGTGCCAGCAGCTTAGCAGGGACTTCACATTCGGGTGGCTACACCTTC.

V and J are TRBV24-1 and TRBJ1-1, with D hard to call. Germline V lookup: CDR1 KGHDR, CDR2 SFDVKD. This CDR3 region has 14 residues. Trimming pared 8 bases from V and 1 base from J, leaving 13 bases between. The CDR3 region has the DNA TGTGCCACCATGGCAGCGGGCGAGAACACTGAAGCTTTCTTT. The encoded protein is CATMAAGENTEAFF.

The CDR3 coding sequence is TGCAGCGCGAGGGGTATGAACACTGAAGCTTTCTTT. Its translation is CSARGMNTEAFF. The chain couples TRBV29-1 to TRBJ1-1, with D perhaps matching TRBD1 (5 bases). Between the trimmed V and J ends, which lost 7 bases and 0 bases, there was a span of 9 bases. Germline CDR1 is SQVTM and CDR2 is ANQGSEA. The CDR3 sequence is 12 residues long.

The chain has TRBV6-1 and TRBJ1-5, with D perhaps matching TRBD1 (5 bases). Germline CDR1 MNHNS, CDR2 SASEGT. V lost 2 bases, J lost 5 bases, and 13 bases lay in between. This CDR3 has 15 residues. CDR3 sequence (DNA): TGTGCCAGCAGTGAACGGCAGGGTGGCGATCAGCCCCAGCATTTT. As protein: CASSERQGGDQPQHF.

The chain links TRBV2 to TRBJ1-5, with TRBD1 matching over 9 bases. The V and J ends lost 4 bases and 7 bases, in that order; junction bases with no gene match: 8. In germline, CDR1 is SNHLY, CDR2 FYNNEI. This CDR3 comprises 15 residues. The CDR3 reads CASSAPTTGGQPQHF. The CDR3, as DNA: TGTGCCAGCAGTGCGCCGACGACAGGGGGACAGCCCCAGCATTTT.

The V gene is TRBV30, the J gene TRBJ1-2; perhaps TRBD1 as D (6 bases). The germline gives CDR1 GTSNPN, CDR2 SVGIG (reference sequence). The length of the CDR3 is 14 residues. The V and J ends lost 3 bases and 4 bases respectively, with 15 bases between them. DNA for the CDR3: TGTGCCTGGAGCGGACTGACAGGAGGCTATGGCTACACCTTC. This sequence encodes CAWSGLTGGYGYTF.

The chain recombines TRBV2 with TRBJ1-3; the D gene is possibly TRBD1 (6 bases). Germline assignment: CDR1 SNHLY and CDR2 FYNNEI. The CDR3 has 14 amino acids. Trimming removed 6 bases from V and 7 bases from J, with 16 bases in between. The CDR3 coding sequence is TGTGCCAGCAGAAGACAGGTCCTCGGTAACACCATATATTTT. This encodes CASRRQVLGNTIYF.

The gene calls are TRBV27 and TRBJ1-5, with D uncertain. The ends were cut back, 3 bases at V and 3 bases at J, with 15 bases in the middle. The CDR3 runs 16 residues. CDR1 and CDR2 (germline): MNHEY, SMNVEV (reference sequence). The DNA for the CDR3 is TGTGCCAGCAGTTTTGTGGCGGGGTCCTCCAATCAGCCCCAGCATTTT. It specifies CASSFVAGSSNQPQHF.

On this clone itself: The junction does not match germline at one end; this may be a read error. The CDR3 bases are TGTGCCAGCAGCCTATCAGGGGATGCGCACACTGAGGCTTTCTTT. The encoded protein is CASSLSGDAHTEAFF. This chain joins TRBV28 and TRBJ1-1, with D perhaps matching TRBD1 (6 bases). Germline values: CDR1 MDHEN, CDR2 SYDVKM. The CDR3 runs 15 residues.

J is TRBJ1-6 and V is TRBV9; weak D call: TRBD1 (5 bases). V shed 2 bases and J shed 10 bases, with 16 bases lying between them. This CDR3 comprises 15 residues. CDR1 and CDR2 (germline): SGDLS, YYNGEE. The CDR3 DNA reads TGTGCCAGCAGCGTGACGGTGCAGGGCGAATCACCCCTCCACTTT. This encodes CASSVTVQGESPLHF.

The genes are TRBV19 and TRBJ1-2, with D possibly being TRBD1 (5 bases). CDR1 is LNHDA and CDR2 is SQIVND in the germline V gene (reference sequence). V was shortened by 6 bases and J by 5 bases, with 16 bases between the two germline ends. CDR3 length equals 14 residues. The CDR3 is CASRYPGITYGYTF. Written as DNA, the CDR3 is TGTGCCAGTAGGTATCCAGGGATTACATATGGCTACACCTTC.

For the CDR3, the DNA is TGTGCCAGCAACCAATATGCGGGGTGGGAGCAGTACTTC. Translated, it gives CASNQYAGWEQYF. The chain links TRBV2 to TRBJ2-7; tentative D call: TRBD2 (6 bases). CDR1 is SNHLY and CDR2 is FYNNEI in the germline V gene. The germline V and J ends were trimmed by 7 bases and 7 bases, with 17 bases remaining between them. There are 13 residues in the CDR3.

The chain is built from TRBV29-1 and TRBJ2-2; TRBD1 matches at 8 bases. The ends lost 4 bases at V and 7 bases at J; junction bases unmatched: 5. CDR3 length: 13 residues. Germline-derived CDR1 and CDR2 are SQVTM and ANQGSEA. The CDR3 coding sequence is TGCAGCGTTGGACAGGGGCGGAGCGGGGAGCTGTTTTTT. It encodes CSVGQGRSGELFF.

This chain uses TRBV30 with TRBJ1-1, with D unresolved. This CDR3 has 16 amino acids. From germline, CDR1 is GTSNPN and CDR2 SVGIG (reference sequence). Trimming removed 1 base from V and 0 bases from J, with 15 bases in between. This CDR3 is CAWSADPGRMNTEAFF. CDR3 in DNA: TGTGCCTGGAGTGCCGACCCGGGGAGGATGAACACTGAAGCTTTCTTT. The full variable domain, in which reference TRBV30 and TRBJ1-1 provide the parts outside the CDR3, is SQTIHQWPATLVQPVGSPLSLECTVEGTSNPNLYWYRQAAGRGLQLLFYSVGIGQISSEVPQNLSASRPQDRQFILSSKKLLLSDSGFYLCAWSADPGRMNTEAFFGQGTRLTVV.

DNA for the CDR3: TGTGCCAGCAGCCAGGAGTACAGCGGGCGGACTGAAGCTTTCTTT. This sequence encodes CASSQEYSGRTEAFF. The chain recombines TRBV3-1 (or the pseudogene TRBV3-2) with TRBJ1-1; D not certain. V was clipped by 3 bases and J by 5 bases, with 16 bases between them. The CDR3 has 15 residues. Germline V gene data show CDR1 as LGHDT and CDR2 as YNNKEL (reference sequence).

The gene calls are TRBV6-5 and TRBJ2-1; D possibly corresponds to TRBD2 (5 bases). Germline lookup yields CDR1 MNHEY and CDR2 SVGAGI. Trimming left V 2 bases short and J 6 bases short, with 11 bases between. The CDR3 covers 14 residues. CDR3 protein: CASSYLTSANEQFF. The DNA of the CDR3 is TGTGCCAGCAGTTACCTTACTAGTGCCAATGAGCAGTTCTTC.

J is TRBJ1-2 and V is TRBV19; 10 nucleotides match TRBD1. With 7 bases clipped from V and 5 bases from J, the junction kept 7 bases outside the gene matches. Germline V gene lookup returns CDR1 LNHDA and CDR2 SQIVND (reference sequence). This CDR3 region has 14 residues. The CDR3 region has the DNA TGTGCCAGTACCGGACAGGGGGGAGTTTATGGCTACACCTTC. Amino acid sequence: CASTGQGGVYGYTF.